This entry features one T cell receptor (beta chain) sequence. This specimen comes from a study of blood T cell repertoires in COVID-19. Study background: COVID-19 samples, acute and convalescent, were from the United States, Italy and Spain. T cells, B-cell-depleted T cells, or PBMCs provided the cDNA or gDNA that served as material.

Authors' processing steps: Amplification with reference gene primers provided the estimates of nucleated cell counts. Sequencing used immunoSEQ multiplex PCR; TCRdb keeps in-frame clones, though not all of them. V, J and clone size derive from that table, while D and trimming were established from the DNA sequence. In the table there are roughly 100,000 clones, around 90% of which are singletons. This CDR3 spans 13 amino acids. V was cut by 4 bases and J by 1 base, with 7 bases left in between. Per the germline V gene, CDR1 is SEHNR and CDR2 is FQNEAQ (reference sequence). The sequence was obtained from a man between 18 and 29 years old with acute or convalescent COVID-19. Sequences were obtained from peripheral blood. V and J are TRBV7-9 and TRBJ1-1; no clear D. CDR3 in amino acids: CASSWERNTEAFF. The CDR3 nucleotides read TGTGCCAGCAGCTGGGAGAGGAACACTGAAGCTTTCTTT.